This T cell receptor (beta chain) was retrieved from a study of cytomegalovirus exposure and HLA in healthy donors. Study conclusions and caveats: Reported results showed that the classifier diagnosed cytomegalovirus status with high specificity and sensitivity. A few CMV-associated chains proved CMV antigen-specific in vitro.

Assay: immunoSEQ multiplex PCR; the TCRdb copy retains only in-frame clones and omits some. The sample includes approximately 150,000 clones, approximately 86% of them seen just once. Worth noting for this clone: What it recognizes is unknown.

The donors were part of the approximately 130-subject validation cohort, which stood apart from the roughly 700-subject first cohort. Trimming took 2 bases from V and 3 from J, leaving 8 bases between them. Per germline, CDR1 MNHNS and CDR2 SASEGT. The CDR3 contains 13 residues. The chain uses TRBV6-1 and TRBJ2-7; no clear D. This clonotype was sampled from a man younger than 35 in good health and CMV-seropositive. Sequenced input: PBMCs. The CDR3 region is CASSERNSYEQYF. The CDR3 DNA reads TGTGCCAGCAGTGAACGGAACAGCTACGAGCAGTACTTC.